What follows are 22 T cell receptor beta chains derived from one specimen sequenced in a study of shared clonotypes between healthy human individuals. TCRdb keeps only in-frame clones here, not all; method: immunoSEQ multiplex PCR. In the table there are over 700,000 clones, approximately 77% of which are singletons. The specimen was memory CD4+ T cells sorted from blood. Indicated subset: CD45RA-negative fraction. Receptor source: a woman aged 25 to 45 in good health.

This clone has only a few counts. The J gene is TRBJ2-3, the V gene TRBV7-9; possibly TRBD2 for D (6 bases). Per the germline V gene, CDR1 is SEHNR and CDR2 is FQNEAQ (reference sequence). The CDR3 length is 16 residues. The V gene lost 3 bases and the J gene lost 4 bases, with 17 bases spanning the gap. The CDR3 is CASSFGTGTSADTQYF. CDR3 nucleotide sequence: TGTGCCAGCAGCTTCGGGACCGGGACTTCAGCAGATACGCAGTATTTT. Full variable domain (outside the CDR3, taken from reference TRBV7-9 and TRBJ2-3): DTGVSQNPRHKITKRGQNVTFRCDPISEHNRLYWYRQTLGQGPEFLTYFQNEAQLEKSRLLSDRFSAERPKGSFSTLEIQRTEQGDSAMYLCASSFGTGTSADTQYFGPGTRLTVL.

The chain has TRBV30 and TRBJ2-6; TRBD1 matches 7 bases. The V segment lost 5 bases and the J segment 4 bases; nucleotides outside the gene matches: 5. Germline CDR1 GTSNPN, CDR2 SVGIG (reference sequence). The CDR3 is made up of 14 amino acids. The CDR3 spells CAWYTGDGANVLTF. The CDR3 DNA sequence: TGTGCCTGGTATACAGGGGACGGGGCCAACGTCCTGACTTTC.

V and J are TRBV15 and TRBJ2-1, with D perhaps TRBD1 (5 bases). The CDR3 runs to 14 residues. Germline values: CDR1 LNHNV, CDR2 YYDKDF (reference sequence). V dropped 0 bases and J dropped 4 bases, with 7 bases sitting between them. The CDR3, as DNA: TGTGCCACCAGCAGAGATACAGGTTACAATGAGCAGTTCTTC. Protein: CATSRDTGYNEQFF.

The rearrangement joins TRBV18 to TRBJ2-5; no firm D call. V was cut by 6 bases and J by 4 bases, with 6 bases left in between. Germline CDR1 and CDR2: KGHSH and LQKENI. The CDR3 has 11 amino acids. Here the CDR3 reads CASSVGETQYF. The DNA of the CDR3 is TGTGCCAGCTCGGTAGGAGAGACCCAGTACTTC.

The chain recombines TRBV2 with TRBJ2-2; D ambiguous. The V end lost 8 bases, the J end lost 3 bases, and 13 bases lay between the germline ends. Per germline, CDR1 SNHLY and CDR2 FYNNEI. This CDR3 is 14 amino acids long. CDR3 region: CASGIAGDTGELFF. The CDR3 DNA sequence: TGTGCCAGCGGGATTGCTGGCGACACCGGGGAGCTGTTTTTT.

V gene TRBV6-4 combines with J gene TRBJ1-1; D remains ambiguous. Per the germline V gene, CDR1 is MRHNA and CDR2 is SNTAGT. The CDR3 runs to 14 residues. Trimming pared 4 bases from V and 4 bases from J, leaving 13 bases between. CDR3 amino acids: CASSVDRGATEAFF. CDR3 DNA sequence: TGTGCCAGCAGTGTCGATCGGGGTGCCACTGAAGCTTTCTTT.

The chain recombines TRBV10-2 with TRBJ2-7, with 9 bases matching TRBD1. CDR3 length equals 12 residues. Germline lookup yields CDR1 WSHSY and CDR2 SAAADI. The junction had 3 bases not matched to a gene; V was cut back by 11 bases and J by 1 base. For the CDR3, the DNA is TGCGCCGTACAGGGGGCGTCCTACGAGCAGTACTTC. It is translated as CAVQGASYEQYF.

V usage is TRBV7-3 and J usage is TRBJ2-3; D ambiguous. The CDR3 consists of 14 residues. Germline V CDR1 and CDR2: SGHTA, FQGTGA. The V end was cut by 5 bases, the J end by 2 bases, with 11 bases between. The CDR3 here is CASSQNRYTDTQYF. The CDR3 DNA sequence: TGTGCCAGCAGCCAGAACAGATACACAGATACGCAGTATTTT.

This clone was counted a single time. The chain carries TRBV7-2 and TRBJ1-4, with D unclear. This CDR3 has 12 amino acids. Germline-derived CDR1 and CDR2 are SGHTA and FQGNSA. The V and J ends lost 2 bases and 13 bases respectively, with 11 bases between them. CDR3 in amino acids: CASSLMRNRLFF. The CDR3 DNA reads TGTGCCAGCAGCTTAATGAGGAATCGACTGTTTTTT.

The V and J genes are TRBV9 and TRBJ2-1, with D possibly matching TRBD1 (7 bases). V was shortened by 1 base and J by 8 bases, with 16 bases between the two germline ends. Germline V gene data show CDR1 as SGDLS and CDR2 as YYNGEE. The CDR3 loop spans 15 amino acids. The CDR3 DNA follows: TGTGCCAGCAGCGTAACGTCCAGGGGGGAGGATGAGCAGTTCTTC. It is translated as CASSVTSRGEDEQFF. Complete variable domain (other parts from reference TRBV9 and TRBJ2-1): DSGVTQTPKHLITATGQRVTLRCSPRSGDLSVYWYQQSLDQGLQFLIQYYNGEERAKGNILERFSAQQFPDLHSELNLSSLELGDSALYFCASSVTSRGEDEQFFGPGTRLTVL.

This clone was counted between two and nine times. This rearrangement joins TRBV5-1 to TRBJ2-7, with TRBD2 as a possible D gene (6 bases). V was trimmed by 4 bases and J by 7 bases, leaving 21 bases between them. The CDR3 runs 15 residues. Germline loops: CDR1 SGHRS, CDR2 YFSETQ. The CDR3 reads CASSGLQNRVGEQYF. The CDR3 DNA sequence: TGCGCCAGCAGCGGACTACAGAACCGGGTAGGAGAGCAGTACTTC.

This clone was observed once. The chain is built from TRBV6-1 and TRBJ2-7, with no clear D. Germline V gives CDR1 MNHNS, CDR2 SASEGT. The CDR3 consists of 13 residues. V shed 5 bases and J shed 4 bases, with 12 bases lying between them. The CDR3 is CASSPPTPYEQYF. The CDR3 DNA reads as TGTGCCAGCAGTCCCCCAACCCCTTACGAGCAGTACTTC.

The chain combines TRBV28 with TRBJ2-3; D unresolved. The CDR3 extends over 12 amino acids. Trimming stripped 4 bases from V and 7 bases from J, with 9 bases between. Germline V lookup: CDR1 MDHEN, CDR2 SYDVKM. CDR3 bases: TGTGCCAGCAGTTGGGGTGTTTATACGCAGTATTTT. Its protein product is CASSWGVYTQYF.

Comments on this clone: This same CDR3 is encoded by further DNA sequences in the sample. V and J are TRBV5-1 and TRBJ2-1; 7 nucleotides match TRBD2. The trim removed 0 bases at V and 2 bases at J, leaving 2 bases unmatched. The germline CDR1 and CDR2 sequences are SGHRS and YFSETQ. The CDR3 has 15 amino acids. CDR3 in amino acids: CASSLVAGAYNEQFF. DNA of the CDR3: TGCGCCAGCAGCTTGGTTGCGGGAGCCTACAATGAGCAGTTCTTC. Full variable domain (missing parts from reference TRBV5-1 and TRBJ2-1): KAGVTQTPRYLIKTRGQQVTLSCSPISGHRSVSWYQQTPGQGLQFLFEYFSETQRNKGNFPGRFSGRQFSNSRSEMNVSTLELGDSALYLCASSLVAGAYNEQFFGPGTRLTVL.

The table lists this clone with a count of one. The chain carries TRBV7-8 and TRBJ1-5; D possibly corresponds to TRBD1 (5 bases). This CDR3 is built from 16 residues. Germline CDR1 SGHVS, CDR2 FQNEAQ. V lost 1 base and J 0 bases, leaving 10 bases between the germline ends. CDR3 sequence: CASSLVGQGSNQPQHF. The CDR3 coding sequence is TGTGCCAGCAGCTTAGTAGGGCAGGGTAGCAATCAGCCCCAGCATTTT.

The J gene is TRBJ2-7, the V gene TRBV11-2; the D gene could be TRBD1 or TRBD2 (5 bases each). The CDR3 is 15 residues long. The germline V and J ends were trimmed by 5 bases and 5 bases, with 19 bases remaining between them. Germline values: CDR1 SGHAT, CDR2 FQNNGV. The CDR3 DNA follows: TGTGCCAGCAGCCCTAGAGGGGACCCTTGGAACGAGCAGTACTTC. Translated, it gives CASSPRGDPWNEQYF. The whole variable domain, remainder taken from reference TRBV11-2 and TRBJ2-7, is EAGVAQSPRYKIIEKRQSVAFWCNPISGHATLYWYQQILGQGPKLLIQFQNNGVVDDSQLPKDRFSAERLKGVDSTLKIQPAKLEDSAVYLCASSPRGDPWNEQYFGPGTRLTVT.

The gene calls are TRBV19 and TRBJ1-2, with 9 nucleotides matching TRBD1. Trimming cost V 4 bases and J 4 bases; bases outside gene matches: 7. Germline V gene lookup returns CDR1 LNHDA and CDR2 SQIVND (reference sequence). The CDR3 has 15 residues. The DNA of the CDR3 is TGTGCCAGTAGTACGGGACAGGGAAAGGGCTATGGCTACACCTTC. This codes for CASSTGQGKGYGYTF.

This clone occurred once. The chain employs TRBV28 and TRBJ2-7; D might be TRBD2 (6 bases). Deletions cut 3 bases from V and 2 bases from J, with 11 bases between. The CDR3 runs to 14 residues. Looked up from germline, CDR1 is MDHEN and CDR2 is SYDVKM. The CDR3 DNA sequence: TGTGCCAGCAGTTTTATGGGGAGGACCTACGAGCAGTACTTC. Protein: CASSFMGRTYEQYF.

V usage is TRBV10-1 and J usage is TRBJ1-1; tentative D call: TRBD1 (5 bases). Germline CDR1 WNHNN, CDR2 SYGVQD (reference sequence). V lost 0 bases and J 0 bases, leaving 17 bases between the germline ends. The CDR3 is 18 amino acids. CDR3 protein: CASSESGTLGRVNTEAFF. The DNA for the CDR3 is TGCGCCAGCAGTGAGTCCGGAACCCTGGGACGGGTGAACACTGAAGCTTTCTTT.

This clone has a count of ten or more. V usage is TRBV28 and J usage is TRBJ2-3, with D maybe TRBD2 (6 bases). Germline lookup yields CDR1 MDHEN and CDR2 SYDVKM. V gave up 8 bases and J gave up 2 bases, with 14 bases separating them. CDR3 length: 14 amino acids. CDR3 loop: CASRVGGHTDTQYF. DNA of the CDR3: TGTGCCAGCCGAGTCGGGGGTCACACAGATACGCAGTATTTT.

The sample holds a few counts of this clone. The rearrangement uses TRBV7-9 and TRBJ1-1; no definite D call. This CDR3 region has 14 residues. V gave up 0 bases and J gave up 4 bases, with 9 bases separating them. Germline V gene lookup returns CDR1 SEHNR and CDR2 FQNEAQ (reference sequence). CDR3 amino acids: CASSLAPPSTEAFF. In DNA, the CDR3 is TGTGCCAGCAGCTTAGCGCCCCCGTCCACTGAAGCTTTCTTT.

The chain combines TRBV7-8 with TRBJ2-3; 7 bases are a match to TRBD1. Germline-derived CDR1 and CDR2 are SGHVS and FQNEAQ. The length of the CDR3 is 16 residues. After removal of 4 bases from V and 0 bases from J, the junction contained 7 bases not matched to a gene. CDR3 sequence reads: CASSSLGGGSTDTQYF. In nucleotides, the CDR3 is TGTGCCAGCAGCTCACTAGGGGGCGGGAGCACAGATACGCAGTATTTT.